The 20 T cell receptor beta chains given below trace back to one sample, sequenced in a study of T cell repertoires in cytomegalovirus infection (dated by TCRdb to the late 2010s). For these receptors, no antigen is known. TCRdb lists the instrument as Illumina HiSeq 1500. TCRdb ran its own pipeline on the public reads, namely fastp trimming at Q25 and MiXCR clone calling, and kept in-frame beta chains. For every CDR3 protein sequence, its rows merge into one entry that carries the most common genes and DNA. This sample comprises more than 50,000 distinct CDR3 sequences, 25% to 40% of them detected only once. The ten biggest clones cover roughly two thirds of the sample. Input material: PBMCs, sequenced either directly or after in vitro stimulation (not recorded which). These receptor sequences come from a human donor in good health (CMV status not recorded). Some clones in this sample may be carry-over from other donors' samples.

This clonotype was recorded a few times. The chain combines TRBV28 with TRBJ2-2; D unclear. The V and J ends lost 2 bases and 8 bases respectively, with 15 bases between them. Germline V gene lookup returns CDR1 MDHEN and CDR2 SYDVKM. The CDR3 contains 15 residues. CDR3 protein: CASSLVEISGGELFF. The CDR3 DNA sequence: TGTGCCAGCAGTTTAGTAGAAATTTCCGGAGGGGAGCTGTTTTTT. The variable domain in full, completed from reference TRBV28 and TRBJ2-2, reads DVKVTQSSRYLVKRTGEKVFLECVQDMDHENMFWYRQDPGLGLRLIYFSYDVKMKEKGDIPEGYSVSREKKERFSLILESASTNQTSMYLCASSLVEISGGELFFGEGSRLTVL.

The rearrangement joins TRBV6-2 or TRBV6-3 to TRBJ1-5; 7 nucleotides align to TRBD1. The CDR3 runs to 15 residues. Germline CDR1 and CDR2: MNHEY and SVGEGT. The junction had 10 bases not matched to a gene; V was cut back by 2 bases and J by 9 bases. CDR3 sequence reads: CASSYRTGPGWPQHF. In DNA form, the CDR3 reads TGTGCCAGCAGTTACAGGACAGGCCCAGGGTGGCCCCAGCATTTT.

V gene TRBV7-2 combines with J gene TRBJ2-3; a possible D gene is TRBD2 (6 bases). The CDR3 is made up of 15 amino acids. The germline V gene encodes CDR1 SGHTA and CDR2 FQGNSA. V was shortened by 5 bases and J by 3 bases, with 15 bases between the two germline ends. In nucleotides, the CDR3 is TGTGCCAGCAGCACCCTGGGGGGACCGACAGATACGCAGTATTTT. Residues: CASSTLGGPTDTQYF.

Many counts were recorded for this clonotype. This sequence joins TRBV12-3 or TRBV12-4 and TRBJ2-7; TRBD2 matches 7 bases. The length of the CDR3 is 13 residues. The V gene end was trimmed by 5 bases and the J gene end by 5 bases; junction bases not matched to a gene: 6. Here the CDR3 DNA reads TGTGCCAGCAGTGTTTTAGCGGGTAACGAGCAGTACTTC. Translating gives CASSVLAGNEQYF.

This clonotype was seen only a few times. In DNA, the CDR3 is TGTGCCAGCAGTTTATCGGAGCCTTTGCTGCCAGATACGCAGTATTTT. Translating gives CASSLSEPLLPDTQYF. The chain employs TRBV27 and TRBJ2-3, with D uncertain. The V and J ends lost 0 bases and 4 bases respectively, with 14 bases between them. Germline V lookup: CDR1 MNHEY, CDR2 SMNVEV (reference sequence). CDR3 length: 16 residues.

The chain is built from TRBV19 and TRBJ2-1; the D is unclear. Trimming removed 5 bases from V and 6 bases from J, with 23 bases in between. Germline CDR1 and CDR2: LNHDA and SQIVND (reference sequence). This CDR3 region has 17 residues. The CDR3 sequence is CASSVMTYISPFNEQFF. The CDR3 bases are TGTGCCAGTAGTGTCATGACTTATATCTCACCCTTCAATGAGCAGTTCTTC. The full variable domain, its missing parts supplied by reference TRBV19 and TRBJ2-1, is DGGITQSPKYLFRKEGQNVTLSCEQNLNHDAMYWYRQDPGQGLRLIYYSQIVNDFQKGDIAEGYSVSREKKESFPLTVTSAQKNPTAFYLCASSVMTYISPFNEQFFGPGTRLTVL.

This clonotype was seen only a few times. V usage is TRBV19 and J usage is TRBJ2-3, with D perhaps matching TRBD1 (6 bases). Germline V gene lookup returns CDR1 LNHDA and CDR2 SQIVND (reference sequence). With 4 bases removed from V and 6 bases from J, the gap between germline ends came to 11 bases. The CDR3 totals 13 residues. The CDR3 DNA follows: TGTGCCAGTAGTAACCACAGGGCGGATACGCAGTATTTT. Its protein is CASSNHRADTQYF.

CDR3 in DNA: TGTGCCAGCAGCTTGGGGATAGGGGGAGGGCCCCCCTACAATGAGCAGTTCTTC. Amino acid sequence: CASSLGIGGGPPYNEQFF. The chain combines TRBV5-5 with TRBJ2-1; possible D gene TRBD2, 7 bases. This CDR3 region has 18 residues. V lost 0 bases and J lost 2, with 18 bases in between. Germline lookup yields CDR1 SGHKS and CDR2 YYEKEE (reference sequence).

The sample holds many counts of this clonotype. The chain uses TRBV2 and TRBJ1-4, with D perhaps TRBD1 (5 bases). The CDR3 is 12 residues long. V was trimmed by 4 bases and J by 5 bases, leaving 5 bases between them. CDR1 is SNHLY, CDR2 FYNNEI, per germline. In DNA, the CDR3 is TGTGCCAGCAGTGGGGGGAATGAAAAACTGTTTTTT. This gives the protein CASSGGNEKLFF.

The chain recombines TRBV12-3 or TRBV12-4 with TRBJ1-5; D uncertain. CDR3 length equals 14 residues. V was trimmed by 3 bases and J by 1 base, leaving 7 bases between them. In DNA form, the CDR3 reads TGTGCCAGCAGTTTCGGCCGCAGCAATCAGCCCCAGCATTTT. This sequence encodes CASSFGRSNQPQHF.

Only a few counts were recorded for this clonotype. J is TRBJ1-5 and V is TRBV2, with D hard to call. The V and J ends lost 3 bases and 5 bases respectively, with 11 bases between them. The CDR3 runs 14 residues. Germline lookup yields CDR1 SNHLY and CDR2 FYNNEI. The CDR3 protein is CASSDRTTYQPQHF. As DNA, the CDR3 is TGTGCCAGCAGTGATCGTACTACGTATCAGCCCCAGCATTTT.

This chain joins TRBV20-1 and TRBJ1-1; D is perhaps TRBD1 (5 bases). This CDR3 is built from 13 residues. With 4 bases removed from V and 0 bases from J, the gap between germline ends came to 9 bases. Germline V gene sequence: CDR1 DFQATT, CDR2 SNEGSKA (reference sequence). CDR3 nucleotide sequence: TGCAGTGCTACCAGGGACCTGAACACTGAAGCTTTCTTT. Protein sequence: CSATRDLNTEAFF.

This clonotype has more than one count but fewer than ten. This rearrangement joins TRBV7-8 to TRBJ2-7; D unresolved. Germline-derived CDR1 and CDR2 are SGHVS and FQNEAQ. The V gene lost 5 bases and the J gene lost 2 bases, with 13 bases spanning the gap. This CDR3 is built from 14 residues. CDR3 residues: CASSPPSFPYEQYF. The CDR3 DNA follows: TGTGCCAGCAGCCCCCCTAGTTTCCCCTACGAGCAGTACTTC.

This chain uses TRBV7-9 with TRBJ1-1; D call uncertain. The germline V gene has CDR1 SEHNR and CDR2 FQNEAQ (reference sequence). Trimming shortened V by 2 bases and J by 6 bases, and 13 bases separated the two germline ends. The CDR3 is 14 residues long. The DNA of the CDR3 is TGTGCCAGCAGCTTATCTGGCTGGCGTGCTGAAGCTTTCTTT. It codes for CASSLSGWRAEAFF. Together with reference TRBV7-9 and TRBJ1-1, the CDR3 gives the full variable domain: DTGVSQNPRHKITKRGQNVTFRCDPISEHNRLYWYRQTLGQGPEFLTYFQNEAQLEKSRLLSDRFSAERPKGSFSTLEIQRTEQGDSAMYLCASSLSGWRAEAFFGQGTRLTVV.

This chain joins TRBV6-2 or TRBV6-3 and TRBJ2-1; 7 bases fit TRBD2. V shed 8 bases and J 8 bases; nucleotides not matched to a gene: 12. The CDR3 covers 14 residues. From germline, CDR1 is MNHEY and CDR2 SVGEGT. The CDR3 sequence: CASRTRGRGDEQFF. CDR3 sequence (DNA): TGTGCCAGCCGGACTAGGGGCCGCGGCGATGAGCAGTTCTTC.

A few counts support this clonotype. The chain has TRBV20-1 and TRBJ2-3; tentatively, D is TRBD2 (5 bases). V shed 6 bases and J shed 1 base, with 20 bases lying between them. The CDR3 is made up of 16 amino acids. The V gene's germline CDR1 is DFQATT and CDR2 SNEGSKA (reference sequence). The DNA of the CDR3 is TGCAGTGCCGAACGTCATGGCGGAGGCCGCACAGATACGCAGTATTTT. It translates to CSAERHGGGRTDTQYF.

The chain carries TRBV6-2 or TRBV6-3 and TRBJ2-4; no reliable D call. V shed 2 bases and J shed 8 bases, with 13 bases lying between them. Germline lookup yields CDR1 MNHEY and CDR2 SVGEGT. The CDR3 totals 14 residues. This chain's CDR3 is CASSYRLGWDIQYF. CDR3 bases: TGTGCCAGCAGTTACAGACTGGGATGGGACATTCAGTACTTC.

This clonotype has ten or more counts. The chain joins TRBV7-2 to TRBJ1-5; no firm D call. V lost 5 bases, J lost 4 bases, and 12 bases lay in between. The CDR3 is 14 amino acids. The germline CDR1 and CDR2 sequences are SGHTA and FQGNSA. CDR3: CASSPTRFNQPQHF. The CDR3, as DNA: TGTGCCAGCAGCCCGACACGGTTTAATCAGCCCCAGCATTTT.

A few counts support this clonotype. The genes are TRBV4-1 and TRBJ1-5; D gene uncertain. Germline assignment: CDR1 MGHRA and CDR2 YSYEKL. Trimming removed 5 bases from V and 10 bases from J, with 12 bases in between. The length of the CDR3 is 12 residues. The CDR3 loop reads CASSFWRHPQHF. DNA of the CDR3: TGCGCCAGCAGCTTCTGGCGTCACCCCCAGCATTTT.

This clonotype was counted once. CDR3 amino acids: CASSYSGPRGEQYF. The CDR3 DNA is TGTGCCAGCAGTTACTCAGGTCCCCGAGGCGAGCAGTACTTC. The chain carries TRBV6-2 or TRBV6-3 and TRBJ2-7; D unclear. Germline V CDR1 and CDR2: MNHEY, SVGEGT. This CDR3 comprises 14 residues. The germline V and J ends were trimmed by 0 bases and 6 bases, with 12 bases remaining between them.